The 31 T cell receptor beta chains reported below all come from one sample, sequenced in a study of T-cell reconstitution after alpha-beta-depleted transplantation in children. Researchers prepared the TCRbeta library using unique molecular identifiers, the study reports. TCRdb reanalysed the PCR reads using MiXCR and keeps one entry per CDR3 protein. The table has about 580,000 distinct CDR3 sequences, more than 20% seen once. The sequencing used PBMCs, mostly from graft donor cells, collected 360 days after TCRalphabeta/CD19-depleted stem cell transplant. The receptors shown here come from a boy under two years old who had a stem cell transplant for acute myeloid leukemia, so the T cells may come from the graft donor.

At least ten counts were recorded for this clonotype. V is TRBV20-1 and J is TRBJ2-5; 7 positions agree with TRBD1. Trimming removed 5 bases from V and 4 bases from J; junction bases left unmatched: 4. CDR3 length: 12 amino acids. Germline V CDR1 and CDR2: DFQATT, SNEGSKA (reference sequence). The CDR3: CSAPRGPETQYF. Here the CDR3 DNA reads TGCAGTGCTCCGAGGGGGCCAGAGACCCAGTACTTC.

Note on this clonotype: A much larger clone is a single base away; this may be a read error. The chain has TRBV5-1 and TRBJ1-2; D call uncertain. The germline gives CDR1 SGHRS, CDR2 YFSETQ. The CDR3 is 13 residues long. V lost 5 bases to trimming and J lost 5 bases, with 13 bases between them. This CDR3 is CASRKAPRYGYTF. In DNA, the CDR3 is TGCGCCAGCAGGAAGGCCCCTAGGTATGGCTACACCTTC.

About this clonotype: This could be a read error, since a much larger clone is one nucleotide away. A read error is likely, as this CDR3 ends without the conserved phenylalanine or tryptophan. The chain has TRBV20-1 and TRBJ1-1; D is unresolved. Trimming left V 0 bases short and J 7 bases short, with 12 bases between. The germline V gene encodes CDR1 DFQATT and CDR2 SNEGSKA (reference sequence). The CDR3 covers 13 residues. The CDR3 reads CSARDRRAGEAFY. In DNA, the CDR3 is TGCAGTGCTAGAGATAGAAGGGCCGGTGAAGCTTTCTAT.

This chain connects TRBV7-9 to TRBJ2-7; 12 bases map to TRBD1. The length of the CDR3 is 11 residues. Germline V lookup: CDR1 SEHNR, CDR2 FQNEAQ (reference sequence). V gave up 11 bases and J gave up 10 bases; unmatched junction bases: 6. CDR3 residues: CAQGDRGQQYV. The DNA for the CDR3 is TGTGCCCAAGGGGACAGGGGGCAACAGTACGTC.

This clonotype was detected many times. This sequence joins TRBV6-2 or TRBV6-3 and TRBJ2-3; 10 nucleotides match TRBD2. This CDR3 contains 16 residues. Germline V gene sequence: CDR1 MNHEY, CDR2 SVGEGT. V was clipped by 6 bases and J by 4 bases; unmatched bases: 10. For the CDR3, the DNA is TGTGCCAGCAGCCATAGAGAGCGGGGGGGCCCAGATACGCAGTATTTT. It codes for CASSHRERGGPDTQYF.

The CDR3 sequence: CASSLSSQPLWAGETQYF. CDR3 DNA sequence: TGTGCCAGCAGTTTATCGAGCCAACCTCTCTGGGCCGGAGAGACCCAGTACTTC. This sequence joins TRBV28 and TRBJ2-5; D is unclear. CDR1 is MDHEN, CDR2 SYDVKM, per germline. V dropped 1 base and J dropped 4 bases, with 22 bases sitting between them. CDR3 size: 18 residues.

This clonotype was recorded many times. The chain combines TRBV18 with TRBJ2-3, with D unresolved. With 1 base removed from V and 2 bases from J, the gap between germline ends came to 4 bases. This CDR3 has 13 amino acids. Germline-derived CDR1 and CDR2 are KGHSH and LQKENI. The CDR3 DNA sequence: TGTGCCAGCTCACCACGGCCCACAGATACGCAGTATTTT. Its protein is CASSPRPTDTQYF.

The CDR3 protein is CASSYLKTDHREQYF. The DNA of the CDR3 is TGTGCCAGCAGTTACCTAAAGACTGACCATCGGGAGCAGTACTTC. V is TRBV6-5 and J is TRBJ2-7; D not certain. CDR1 is MNHEY and CDR2 is SVGAGI in the germline V gene. V lost 2 bases and J lost 7, with 18 bases in between. The CDR3 has 15 residues.

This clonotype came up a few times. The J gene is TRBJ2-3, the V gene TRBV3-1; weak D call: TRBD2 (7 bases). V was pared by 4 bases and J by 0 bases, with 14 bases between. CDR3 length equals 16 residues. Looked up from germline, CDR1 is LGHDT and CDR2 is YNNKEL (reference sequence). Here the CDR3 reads CASSPWRGGSTDTQYF. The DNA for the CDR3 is TGTGCCAGCAGCCCCTGGAGGGGGGGTAGCACAGATACGCAGTATTTT.

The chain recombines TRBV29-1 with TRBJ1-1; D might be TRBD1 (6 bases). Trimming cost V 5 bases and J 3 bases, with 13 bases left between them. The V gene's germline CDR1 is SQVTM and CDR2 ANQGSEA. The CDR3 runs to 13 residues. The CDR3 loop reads CSVTSGVDTEAFF. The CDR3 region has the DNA TGCAGCGTTACGTCAGGGGTTGACACTGAAGCTTTCTTT. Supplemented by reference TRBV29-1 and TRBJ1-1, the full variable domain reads SAVISQKPSRDICQRGTSLTIQCQVDSQVTMMFWYRQQPGQSLTLIATANQGSEATYESGFVIDKFPISRPNLTFSTLTVSNMSPEDSSIYLCSVTSGVDTEAFFGQGTRLTVV.

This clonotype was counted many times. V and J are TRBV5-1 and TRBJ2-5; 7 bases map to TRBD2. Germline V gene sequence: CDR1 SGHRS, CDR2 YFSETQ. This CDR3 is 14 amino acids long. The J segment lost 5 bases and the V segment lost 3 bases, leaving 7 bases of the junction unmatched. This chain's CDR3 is CASSWEGRGETQYF. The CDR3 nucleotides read TGCGCCAGCAGCTGGGAGGGGCGAGGGGAGACCCAGTACTTC.

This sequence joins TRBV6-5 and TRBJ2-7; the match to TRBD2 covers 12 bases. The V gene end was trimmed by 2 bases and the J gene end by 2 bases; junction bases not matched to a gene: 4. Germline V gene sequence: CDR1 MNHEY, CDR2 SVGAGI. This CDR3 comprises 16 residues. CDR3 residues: CASSYLAGGKPYEQYF. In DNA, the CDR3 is TGTGCCAGCAGTTACCTAGCGGGGGGGAAGCCCTACGAGCAGTACTTC.

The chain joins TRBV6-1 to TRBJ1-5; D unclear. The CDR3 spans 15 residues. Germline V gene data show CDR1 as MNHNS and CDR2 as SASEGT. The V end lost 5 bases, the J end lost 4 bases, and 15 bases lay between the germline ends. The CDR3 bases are TGTGCCAGCAGTCCAAGTATCAGCCTTAATCAGCCCCAGCATTTT. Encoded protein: CASSPSISLNQPQHF.

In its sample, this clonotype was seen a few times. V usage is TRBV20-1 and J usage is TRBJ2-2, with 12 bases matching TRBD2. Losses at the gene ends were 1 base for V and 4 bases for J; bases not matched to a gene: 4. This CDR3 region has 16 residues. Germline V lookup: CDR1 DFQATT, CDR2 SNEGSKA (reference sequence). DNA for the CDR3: TGCAGTGCTAGAGCGCCGACTAGCGGGGGCACCGGGGAGCTGTTTTTT. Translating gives CSARAPTSGGTGELFF.

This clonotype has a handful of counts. The CDR3 DNA is TGTGCCAGCAGTTACTCGATCGGCCGGGCGAACACTGAAGCTTTCTTT. Its protein is CASSYSIGRANTEAFF. The chain combines TRBV6-5 with TRBJ1-1; D is unclear. V was trimmed by 0 bases and J by 1 base, leaving 12 bases between them. The CDR3 spans 16 residues. Per the germline V gene, CDR1 is MNHEY and CDR2 is SVGAGI.

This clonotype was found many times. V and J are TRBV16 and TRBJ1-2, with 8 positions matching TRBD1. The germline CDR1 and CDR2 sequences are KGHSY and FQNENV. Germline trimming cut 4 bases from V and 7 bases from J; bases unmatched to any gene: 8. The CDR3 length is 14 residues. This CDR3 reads CASSRLATGGGYTF. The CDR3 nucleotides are TGTGCCAGCAGCCGCCTTGCTACAGGGGGTGGCTACACCTTC.

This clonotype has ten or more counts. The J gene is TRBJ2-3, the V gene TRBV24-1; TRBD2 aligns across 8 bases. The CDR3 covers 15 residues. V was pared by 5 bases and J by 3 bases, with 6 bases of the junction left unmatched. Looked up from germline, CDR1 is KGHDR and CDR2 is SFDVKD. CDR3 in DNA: TGTGCCACCAGTGGCCGGGCGGGGGGAACAGATACGCAGTATTTT. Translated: CATSGRAGGTDTQYF.

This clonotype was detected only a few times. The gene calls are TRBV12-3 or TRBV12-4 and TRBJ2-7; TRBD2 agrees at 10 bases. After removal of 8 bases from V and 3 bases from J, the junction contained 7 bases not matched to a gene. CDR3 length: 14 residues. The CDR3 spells CASRPSGGDYEQYF. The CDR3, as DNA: TGTGCCAGCCGCCCTAGCGGGGGCGACTACGAGCAGTACTTC.

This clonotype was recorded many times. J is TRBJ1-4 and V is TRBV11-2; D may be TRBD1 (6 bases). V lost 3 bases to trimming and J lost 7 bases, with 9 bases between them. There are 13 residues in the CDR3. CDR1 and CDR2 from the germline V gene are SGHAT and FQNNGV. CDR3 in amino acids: CASSFTGREKLFF. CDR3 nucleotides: TGTGCCAGCAGCTTCACAGGGCGTGAAAAACTGTTTTTT.

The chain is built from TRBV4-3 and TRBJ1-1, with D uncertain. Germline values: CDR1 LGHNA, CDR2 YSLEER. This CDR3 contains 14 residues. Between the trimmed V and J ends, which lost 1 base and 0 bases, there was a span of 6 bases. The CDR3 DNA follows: TGCGCCAGCAGCCAAGGAAAGGTGAACACTGAAGCTTTCTTT. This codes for CASSQGKVNTEAFF.

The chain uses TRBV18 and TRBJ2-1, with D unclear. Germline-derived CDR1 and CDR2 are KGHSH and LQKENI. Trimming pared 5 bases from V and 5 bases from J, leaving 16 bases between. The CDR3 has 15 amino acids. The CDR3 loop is CASSILRDADNEQFF. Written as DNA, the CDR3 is TGTGCCAGCTCAATCCTACGCGATGCGGACAATGAGCAGTTCTTC.

The CDR3: CAWRVRDRLYYEQFF. The CDR3 DNA reads TGTGCCTGGAGGGTACGGGACAGGCTCTATTATGAGCAGTTCTTC. This chain joins TRBV30 and TRBJ2-1, with 8 bases lining up with TRBD1. This CDR3 comprises 15 residues. From germline, CDR1 is GTSNPN and CDR2 SVGIG (reference sequence). Unmatched junction bases numbered 12, after V lost 3 bases and J lost 8 bases.

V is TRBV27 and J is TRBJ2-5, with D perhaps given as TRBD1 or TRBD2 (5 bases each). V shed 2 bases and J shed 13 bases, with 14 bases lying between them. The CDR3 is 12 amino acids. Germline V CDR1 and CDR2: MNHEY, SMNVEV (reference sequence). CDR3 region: CASSLRGGPPYF. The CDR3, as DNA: TGTGCCAGCAGTTTACGTGGGGGACCTCCGTACTTC.

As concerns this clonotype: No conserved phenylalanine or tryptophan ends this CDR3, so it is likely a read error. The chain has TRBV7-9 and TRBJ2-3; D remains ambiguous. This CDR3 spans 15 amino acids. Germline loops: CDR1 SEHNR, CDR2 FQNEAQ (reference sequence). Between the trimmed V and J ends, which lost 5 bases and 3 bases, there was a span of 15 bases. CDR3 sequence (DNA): TGTGCCAGCAGCCCGGCTAGAGTAGGAACAGATACGCAGTATTCT. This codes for CASSPARVGTDTQYS.

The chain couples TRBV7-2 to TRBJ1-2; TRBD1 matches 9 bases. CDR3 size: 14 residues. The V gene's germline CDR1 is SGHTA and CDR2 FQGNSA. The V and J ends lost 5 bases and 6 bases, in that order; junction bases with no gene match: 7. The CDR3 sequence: CASSKGDRANGYTF. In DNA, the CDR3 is TGTGCCAGCAGCAAAGGGGACAGGGCGAATGGCTACACCTTC.

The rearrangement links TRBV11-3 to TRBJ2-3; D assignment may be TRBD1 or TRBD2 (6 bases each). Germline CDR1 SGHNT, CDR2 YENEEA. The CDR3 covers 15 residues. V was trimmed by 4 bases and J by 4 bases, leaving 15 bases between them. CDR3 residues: CASSSGGRDPDTQYF. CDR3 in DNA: TGTGCCAGCAGCTCCGGGGGCAGGGATCCAGATACGCAGTATTTT.

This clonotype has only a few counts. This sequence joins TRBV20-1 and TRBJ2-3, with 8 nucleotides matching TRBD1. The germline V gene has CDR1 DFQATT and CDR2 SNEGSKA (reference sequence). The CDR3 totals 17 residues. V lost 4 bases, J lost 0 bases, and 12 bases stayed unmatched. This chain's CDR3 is CSATRDRIITSTDTQYF. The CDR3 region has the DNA TGCAGTGCTACCAGGGACAGGATTATTACTAGCACAGATACGCAGTATTTT.

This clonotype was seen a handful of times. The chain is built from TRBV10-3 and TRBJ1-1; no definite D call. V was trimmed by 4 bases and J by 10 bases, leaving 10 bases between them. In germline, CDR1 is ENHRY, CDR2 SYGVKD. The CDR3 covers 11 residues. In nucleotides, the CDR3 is TGTGCCATCAGTGGCACTGCTGGAGCTTTCTTT. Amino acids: CAISGTAGAFF.

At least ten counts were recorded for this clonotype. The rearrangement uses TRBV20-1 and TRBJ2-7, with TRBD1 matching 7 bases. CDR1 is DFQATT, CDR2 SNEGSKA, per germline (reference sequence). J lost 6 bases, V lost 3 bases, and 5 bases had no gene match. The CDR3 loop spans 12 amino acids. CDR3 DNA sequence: TGCAGTGCTAGCTCGACAGGGATCGAGCAGTACGTC. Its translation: CSASSTGIEQYV.

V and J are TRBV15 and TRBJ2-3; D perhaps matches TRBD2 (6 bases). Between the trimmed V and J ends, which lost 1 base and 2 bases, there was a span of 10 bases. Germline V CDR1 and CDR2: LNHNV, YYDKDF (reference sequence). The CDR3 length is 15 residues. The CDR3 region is CATSRVAVLTDTQYF. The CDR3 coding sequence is TGTGCCACCAGCAGAGTAGCGGTTCTCACAGATACGCAGTATTTT.

CDR3 coding DNA: TGTGCCAGCTCACCCGTGTGGACAGGGGGGGGGAATGAGCAGTTCTTC. Translated: CASSPVWTGGGNEQFF. This sequence joins TRBV18 and TRBJ2-1; 10 bases are shared with TRBD1. The CDR3 covers 16 residues. Unmatched junction bases numbered 9, after V lost 3 bases and J lost 7 bases. Germline loops: CDR1 KGHSH, CDR2 LQKENI.